This entry concerns a single TCR beta chain. This entry belongs to a study of blood T cells in healthy people across ages. A second roughly 7 to 11 cycle PCR used barcoded and J-beta primers. TCRdb re-called the 5' RACE reads with MiXCR, one entry per CDR3 protein. The data contain 700,000 to 950,000 distinct CDR3 sequences, roughly 47% of them seen just once; the ten biggest clones take up 20% to 25%. Germline loops: CDR1 SEHNR, CDR2 FQNEAQ (reference sequence). The CDR3 runs to 16 residues. After removal of 3 bases from V and 3 bases from J, the junction contained 9 bases not matched to a gene. The chain uses TRBV7-9 and TRBJ2-7; 9 bases match TRBD2. This TCR derives from a woman between 55 and 75 years old in good health. Sample: blood. The CDR3 region is CASSLEGASGNYEQYF. The CDR3 DNA is TGTGCCAGCAGCTTGGAGGGCGCTAGCGGGAACTACGAGCAGTACTTC. The variable domain in full, with the rest retrieved from reference TRBV7-9 and TRBJ2-7, is DTGVSQNPRHKITKRGQNVTFRCDPISEHNRLYWYRQTLGQGPEFLTYFQNEAQLEKSRLLSDRFSAERPKGSFSTLEIQRTEQGDSAMYLCASSLEGASGNYEQYFGPGTRLTVT.